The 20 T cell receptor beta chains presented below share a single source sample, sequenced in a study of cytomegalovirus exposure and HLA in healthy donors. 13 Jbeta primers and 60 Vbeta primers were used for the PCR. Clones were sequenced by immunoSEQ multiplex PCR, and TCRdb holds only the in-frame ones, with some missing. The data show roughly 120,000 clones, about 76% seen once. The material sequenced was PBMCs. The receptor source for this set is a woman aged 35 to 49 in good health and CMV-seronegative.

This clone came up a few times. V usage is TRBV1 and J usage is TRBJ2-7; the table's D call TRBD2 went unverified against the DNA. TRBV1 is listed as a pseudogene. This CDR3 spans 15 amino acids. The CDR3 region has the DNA TGCACCAGCAGCCCAGGACTAGCGGTACCCTACGAGCAGTACTTC. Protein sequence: CTSSPGLAVPYEQYF.

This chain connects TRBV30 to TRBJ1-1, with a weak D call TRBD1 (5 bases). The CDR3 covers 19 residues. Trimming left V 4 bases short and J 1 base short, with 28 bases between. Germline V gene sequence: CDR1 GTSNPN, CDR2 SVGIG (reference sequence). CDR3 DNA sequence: TGTGCCTGGACTATATCCGACGGGGGTAGGAGAACCCCGAACACTGAAGCTTTCTTT. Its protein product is CAWTISDGGRRTPNTEAFF.

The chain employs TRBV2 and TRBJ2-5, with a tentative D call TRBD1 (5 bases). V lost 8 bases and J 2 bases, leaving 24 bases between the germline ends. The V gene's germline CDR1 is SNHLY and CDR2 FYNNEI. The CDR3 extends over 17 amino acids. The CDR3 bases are TGTGCCAGCCAAACCCCAGGACGAATTCAGGGACAAGAGACCCAGTACTTC. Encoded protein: CASQTPGRIQGQETQYF.

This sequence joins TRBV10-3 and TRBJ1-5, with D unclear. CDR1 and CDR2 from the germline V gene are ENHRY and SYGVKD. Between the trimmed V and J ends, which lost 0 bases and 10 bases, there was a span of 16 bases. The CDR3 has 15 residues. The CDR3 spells CAISESEVERRPQHF. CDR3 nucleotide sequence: TGTGCCATCAGTGAGTCAGAGGTGGAGAGGCGACCCCAGCATTTT.

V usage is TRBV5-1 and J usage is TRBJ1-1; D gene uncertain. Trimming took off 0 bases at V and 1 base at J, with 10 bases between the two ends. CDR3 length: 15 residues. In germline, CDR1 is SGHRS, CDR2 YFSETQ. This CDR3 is CASSLVWGGNTEAFF. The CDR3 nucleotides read TGCGCCAGCAGCTTGGTTTGGGGAGGGAACACTGAAGCTTTCTTT.

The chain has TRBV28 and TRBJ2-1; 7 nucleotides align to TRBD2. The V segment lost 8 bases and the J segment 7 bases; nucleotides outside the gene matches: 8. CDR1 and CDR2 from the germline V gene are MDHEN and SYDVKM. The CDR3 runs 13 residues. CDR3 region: CASVGRAGNEQFF. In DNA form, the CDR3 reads TGTGCCAGCGTGGGGAGGGCGGGGAATGAGCAGTTCTTC.

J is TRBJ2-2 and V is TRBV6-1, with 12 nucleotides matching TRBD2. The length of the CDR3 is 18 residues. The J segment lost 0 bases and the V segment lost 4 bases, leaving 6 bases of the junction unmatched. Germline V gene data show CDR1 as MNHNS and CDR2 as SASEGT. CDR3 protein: CASSGLLAGGSNTGELFF. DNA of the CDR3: TGTGCCAGCAGTGGCCTACTAGCGGGGGGTTCGAACACCGGGGAGCTGTTTTTT.

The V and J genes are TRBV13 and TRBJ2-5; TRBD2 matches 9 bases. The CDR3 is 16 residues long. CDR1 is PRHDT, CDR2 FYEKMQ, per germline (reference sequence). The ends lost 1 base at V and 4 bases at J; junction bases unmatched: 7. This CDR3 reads CASSLAPAGGRETQYF. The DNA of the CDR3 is TGTGCCAGCAGCTTAGCCCCAGCGGGAGGTCGAGAGACCCAGTACTTC.

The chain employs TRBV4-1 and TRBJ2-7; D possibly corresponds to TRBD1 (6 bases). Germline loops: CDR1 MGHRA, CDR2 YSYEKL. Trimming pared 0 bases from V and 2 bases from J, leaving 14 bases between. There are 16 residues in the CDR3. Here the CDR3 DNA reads TGCGCCAGCAGCCAAGATCGATGGGGGCTTACCTACGAGCAGTACTTC. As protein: CASSQDRWGLTYEQYF.

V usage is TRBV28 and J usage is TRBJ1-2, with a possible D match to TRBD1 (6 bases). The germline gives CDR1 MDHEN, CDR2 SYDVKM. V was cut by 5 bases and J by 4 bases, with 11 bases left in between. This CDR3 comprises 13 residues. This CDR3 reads CASSGLGGYGYTF. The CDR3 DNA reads TGTGCCAGCAGTGGCCTAGGGGGCTATGGCTACACCTTC.

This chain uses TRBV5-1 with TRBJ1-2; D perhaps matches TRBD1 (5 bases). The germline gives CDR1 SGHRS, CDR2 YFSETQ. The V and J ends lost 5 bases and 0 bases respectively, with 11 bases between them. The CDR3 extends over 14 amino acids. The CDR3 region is CASSPGDTNYGYTF. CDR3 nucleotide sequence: TGCGCCAGCAGTCCGGGGGATACTAACTATGGCTACACCTTC.

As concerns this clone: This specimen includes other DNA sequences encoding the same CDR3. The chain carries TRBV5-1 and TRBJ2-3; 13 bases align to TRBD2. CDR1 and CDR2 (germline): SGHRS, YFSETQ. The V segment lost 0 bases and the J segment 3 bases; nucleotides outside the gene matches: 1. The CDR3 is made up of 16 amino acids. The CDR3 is CASSLATSGGTDTQYF. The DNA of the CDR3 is TGCGCCAGCAGCTTGGCGACTAGCGGGGGGACAGATACGCAGTATTTT.

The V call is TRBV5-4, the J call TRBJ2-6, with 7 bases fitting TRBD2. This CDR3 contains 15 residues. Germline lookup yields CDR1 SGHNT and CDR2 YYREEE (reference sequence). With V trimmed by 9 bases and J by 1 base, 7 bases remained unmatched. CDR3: CATGWGGSGANVLTF. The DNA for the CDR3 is TGTGCCACCGGCTGGGGGGGATCTGGGGCCAACGTCCTGACTTTC.

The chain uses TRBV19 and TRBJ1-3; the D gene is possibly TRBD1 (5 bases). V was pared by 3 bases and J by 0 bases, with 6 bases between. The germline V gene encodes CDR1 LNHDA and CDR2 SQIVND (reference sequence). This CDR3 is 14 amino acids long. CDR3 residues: CASSIGGSGNTIYF. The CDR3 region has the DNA TGTGCCAGTAGTATCGGGGGCTCTGGAAACACCATATATTTT.

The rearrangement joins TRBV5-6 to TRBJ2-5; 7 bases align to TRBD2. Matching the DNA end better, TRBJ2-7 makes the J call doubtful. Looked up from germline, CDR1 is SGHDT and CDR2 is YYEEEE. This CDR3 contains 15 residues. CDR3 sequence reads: CASSHREGLLGEQYF. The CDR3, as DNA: TGTGCCAGCAGCCATAGAGAGGGACTACTGGGCGAGCAGTACTTC.

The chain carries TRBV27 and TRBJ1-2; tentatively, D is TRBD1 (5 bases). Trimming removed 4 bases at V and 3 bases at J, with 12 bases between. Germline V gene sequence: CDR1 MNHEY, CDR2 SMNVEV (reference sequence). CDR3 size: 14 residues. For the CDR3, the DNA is TGTGCCAGCAGTTCTCAGGGAGGGGACTATGGCTACACCTTC. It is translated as CASSSQGGDYGYTF.

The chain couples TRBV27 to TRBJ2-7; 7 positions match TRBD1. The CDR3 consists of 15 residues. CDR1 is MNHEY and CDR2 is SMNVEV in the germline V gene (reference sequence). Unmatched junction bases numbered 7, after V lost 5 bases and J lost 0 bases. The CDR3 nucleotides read TGTGCCAGCAGTAACCCGGGACAGAGCTCCTACGAGCAGTACTTC. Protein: CASSNPGQSSYEQYF.

CDR3 bases: TGCAGCGTTGAAACGCCAATCGACAGGGTGCGGGCCAAAAACATTCAGTACTTC. The encoded protein is CSVETPIDRVRAKNIQYF. V and J are TRBV29-1 and TRBJ2-4; the match to TRBD1 covers 7 bases. The germline CDR1 and CDR2 sequences are SQVTM and ANQGSEA. This CDR3 has 18 amino acids. Trimming at V came to 2 bases and at J to 1 base, leaving 14 bases not matched to a gene.

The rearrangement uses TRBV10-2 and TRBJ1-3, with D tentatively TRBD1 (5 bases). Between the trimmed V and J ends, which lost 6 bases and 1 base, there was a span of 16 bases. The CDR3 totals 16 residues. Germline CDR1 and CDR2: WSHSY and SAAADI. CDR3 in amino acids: CASREDIWASGNTIYF. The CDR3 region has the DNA TGCGCCAGCAGGGAGGACATTTGGGCGTCTGGAAACACCATATATTTT.

In nucleotides, the CDR3 is TGTGCCTGGAGCCGGTCGGGACAGGGCTCCTACGAGCAGTACTTC. This gives the protein CAWSRSGQGSYEQYF. This chain uses TRBV30 with TRBJ2-7, with TRBD1 matching 9 bases. The CDR3 runs to 15 residues. The V gene's germline CDR1 is GTSNPN and CDR2 SVGIG (reference sequence). J was trimmed by 0 bases and V by 3 bases; bases with no gene match: 6. The variable domain in full, completed from reference TRBV30 and TRBJ2-7, reads SQTIHQWPATLVQPVGSPLSLECTVEGTSNPNLYWYRQAAGRGLQLLFYSVGIGQISSEVPQNLSASRPQDRQFILSSKKLLLSDSGFYLCAWSRSGQGSYEQYFGPGTRLTVT.